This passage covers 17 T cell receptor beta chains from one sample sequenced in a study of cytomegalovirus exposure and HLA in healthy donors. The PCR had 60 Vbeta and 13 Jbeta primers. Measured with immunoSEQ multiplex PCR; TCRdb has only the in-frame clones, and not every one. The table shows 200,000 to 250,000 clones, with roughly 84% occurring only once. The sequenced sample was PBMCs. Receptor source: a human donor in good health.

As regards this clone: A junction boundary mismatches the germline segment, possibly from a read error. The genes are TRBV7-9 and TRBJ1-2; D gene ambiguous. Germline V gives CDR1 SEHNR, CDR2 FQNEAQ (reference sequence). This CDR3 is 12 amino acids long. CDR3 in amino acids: CSSSLAPGGYTF. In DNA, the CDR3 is TGTTCCAGCAGCTTAGCCCCCGGGGGCTACACCTTC.

CDR3 protein: CASSQTRDTGELFF. The CDR3 DNA is TGTGCCAGCAGCCAAACGCGGGACACCGGGGAGCTGTTTTTT. The gene calls are TRBV7-3 and TRBJ2-2; weak D call: TRBD2 (5 bases). Trimming removed 5 bases at V and 3 bases at J, with 10 bases between. Germline loops: CDR1 SGHTA, CDR2 FQGTGA. This CDR3 spans 14 amino acids.

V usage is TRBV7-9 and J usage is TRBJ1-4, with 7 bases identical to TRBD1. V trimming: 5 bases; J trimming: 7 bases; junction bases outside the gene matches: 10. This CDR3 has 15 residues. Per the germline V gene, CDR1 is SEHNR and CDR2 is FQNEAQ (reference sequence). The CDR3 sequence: CASSVKGQPIEKLFF. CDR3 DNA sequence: TGTGCCAGCAGCGTCAAGGGACAGCCTATTGAAAAACTGTTTTTT.

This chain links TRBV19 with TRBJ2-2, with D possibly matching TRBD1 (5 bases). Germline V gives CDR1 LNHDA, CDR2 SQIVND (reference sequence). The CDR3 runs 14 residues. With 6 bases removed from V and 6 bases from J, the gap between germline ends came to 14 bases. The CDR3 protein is CASSRQGLAGELFF. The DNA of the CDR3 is TGTGCCAGTAGCCGCCAGGGCCTGGCCGGGGAGCTGTTTTTT. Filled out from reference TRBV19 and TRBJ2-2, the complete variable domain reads DGGITQSPKYLFRKEGQNVTLSCEQNLNHDAMYWYRQDPGQGLRLIYYSQIVNDFQKGDIAEGYSVSREKKESFPLTVTSAQKNPTAFYLCASSRQGLAGELFFGEGSRLTVL.

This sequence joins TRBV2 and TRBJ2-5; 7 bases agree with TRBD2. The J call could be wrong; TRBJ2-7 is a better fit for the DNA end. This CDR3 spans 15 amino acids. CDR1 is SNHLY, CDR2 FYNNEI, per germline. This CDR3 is CASSVASGYTYEQYF. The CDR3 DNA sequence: TGTGCCAGCAGTGTGGCTAGCGGCTACACCTACGAGCAGTACTTC.

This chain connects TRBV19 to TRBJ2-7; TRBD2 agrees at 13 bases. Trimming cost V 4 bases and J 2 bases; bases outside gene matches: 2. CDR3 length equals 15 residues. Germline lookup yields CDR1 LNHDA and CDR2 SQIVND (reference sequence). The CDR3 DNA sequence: TGTGCCAGTAGTAGGGGGACTAGCGGGACCTACGAGCAGTACTTC. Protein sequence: CASSRGTSGTYEQYF.

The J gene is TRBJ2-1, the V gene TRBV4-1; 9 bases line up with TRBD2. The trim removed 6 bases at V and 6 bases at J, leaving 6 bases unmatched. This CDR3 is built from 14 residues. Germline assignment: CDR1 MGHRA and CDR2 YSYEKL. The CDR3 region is CASSSQREANEQFF. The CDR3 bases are TGCGCCAGCAGTTCTCAGCGGGAGGCCAATGAGCAGTTCTTC.

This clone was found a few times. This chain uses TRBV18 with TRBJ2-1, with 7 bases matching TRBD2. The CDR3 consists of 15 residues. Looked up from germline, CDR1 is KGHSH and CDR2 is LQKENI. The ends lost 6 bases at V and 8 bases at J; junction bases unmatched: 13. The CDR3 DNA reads TGTGCCAGCTCTTACGGCGGGGGAGGGCAGGATGAGCAGTTCTTC. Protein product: CASSYGGGGQDEQFF.

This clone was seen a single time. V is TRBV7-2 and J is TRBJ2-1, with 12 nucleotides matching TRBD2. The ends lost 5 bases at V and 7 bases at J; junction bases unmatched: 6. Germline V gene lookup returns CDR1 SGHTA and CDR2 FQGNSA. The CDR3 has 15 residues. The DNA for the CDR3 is TGTGCCAGCAGCCCAAGGACTAGCGGGATAAATGAGCAGTTCTTC. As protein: CASSPRTSGINEQFF.

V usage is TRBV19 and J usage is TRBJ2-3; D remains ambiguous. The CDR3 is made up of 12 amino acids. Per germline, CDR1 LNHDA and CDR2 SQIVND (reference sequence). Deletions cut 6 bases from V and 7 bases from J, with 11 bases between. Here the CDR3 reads CASSPRRNTQYF. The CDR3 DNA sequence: TGTGCCAGTAGCCCGCGGCGGAATACGCAGTATTTT. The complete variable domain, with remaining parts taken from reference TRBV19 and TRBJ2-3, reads DGGITQSPKYLFRKEGQNVTLSCEQNLNHDAMYWYRQDPGQGLRLIYYSQIVNDFQKGDIAEGYSVSREKKESFPLTVTSAQKNPTAFYLCASSPRRNTQYFGPGTRLTVL.

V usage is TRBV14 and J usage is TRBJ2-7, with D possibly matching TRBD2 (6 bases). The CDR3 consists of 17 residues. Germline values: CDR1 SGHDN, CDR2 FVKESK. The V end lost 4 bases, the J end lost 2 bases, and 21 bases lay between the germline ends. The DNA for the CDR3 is TGTGCCAGCAGCCCGACGCGGGACGGACACCCAACCTACGAGCAGTACTTC. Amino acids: CASSPTRDGHPTYEQYF.

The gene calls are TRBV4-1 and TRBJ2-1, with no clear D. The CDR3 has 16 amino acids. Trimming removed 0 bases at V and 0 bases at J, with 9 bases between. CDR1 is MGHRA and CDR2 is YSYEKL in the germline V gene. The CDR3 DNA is TGCGCCAGCAGCCAAGAAACGGTGAGCTCCTACAATGAGCAGTTCTTC. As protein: CASSQETVSSYNEQFF.

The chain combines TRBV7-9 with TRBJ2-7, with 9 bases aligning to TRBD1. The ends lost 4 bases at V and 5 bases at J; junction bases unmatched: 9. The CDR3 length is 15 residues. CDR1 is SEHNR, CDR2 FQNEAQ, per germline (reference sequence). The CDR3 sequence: CASSSQDRGVHEQYF. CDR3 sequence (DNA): TGTGCCAGCAGCTCGCAGGACAGGGGAGTACACGAGCAGTACTTC.

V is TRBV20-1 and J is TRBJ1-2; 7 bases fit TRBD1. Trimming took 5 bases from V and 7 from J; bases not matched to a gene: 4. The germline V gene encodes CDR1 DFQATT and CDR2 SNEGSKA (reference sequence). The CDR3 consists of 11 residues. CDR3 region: CSAPRGLGYTF. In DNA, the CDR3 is TGCAGTGCTCCAAGGGGGCTTGGCTACACCTTC.

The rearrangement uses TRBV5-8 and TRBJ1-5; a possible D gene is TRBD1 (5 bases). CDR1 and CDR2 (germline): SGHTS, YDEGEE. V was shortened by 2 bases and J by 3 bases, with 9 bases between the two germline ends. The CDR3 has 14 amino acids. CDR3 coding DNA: TGTGCCAGCAGCTTCGAAGGGGACAATCAGCCCCAGCATTTT. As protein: CASSFEGDNQPQHF.

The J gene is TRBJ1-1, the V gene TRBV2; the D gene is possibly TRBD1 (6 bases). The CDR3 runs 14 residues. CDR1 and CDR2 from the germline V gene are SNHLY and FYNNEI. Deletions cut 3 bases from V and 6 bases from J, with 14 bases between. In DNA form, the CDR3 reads TGTGCCAGCAGTGATGGGCAGGGGAGGGCTGAAGCTTTCTTT. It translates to CASSDGQGRAEAFF. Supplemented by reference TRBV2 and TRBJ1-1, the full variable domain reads EPEVTQTPSHQVTQMGQEVILRCVPISNHLYFYWYRQILGQKVEFLVSFYNNEISEKSEIFDDQFSVERPDGSNFTLKIRSTKLEDSAMYFCASSDGQGRAEAFFGQGTRLTVV.

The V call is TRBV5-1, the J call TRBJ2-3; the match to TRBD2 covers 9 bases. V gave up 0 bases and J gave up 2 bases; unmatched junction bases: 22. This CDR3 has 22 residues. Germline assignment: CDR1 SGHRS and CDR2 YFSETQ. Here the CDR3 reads CASSLAGLVGAGGPPNTDTQYF. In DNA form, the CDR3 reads TGCGCCAGCAGCTTGGCCGGTCTAGTGGGGGCGGGAGGGCCACCGAACACAGATACGCAGTATTTT. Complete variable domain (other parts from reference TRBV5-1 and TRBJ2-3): KAGVTQTPRYLIKTRGQQVTLSCSPISGHRSVSWYQQTPGQGLQFLFEYFSETQRNKGNFPGRFSGRQFSNSRSEMNVSTLELGDSALYLCASSLAGLVGAGGPPNTDTQYFGPGTRLTVL.